This entry lists 18 T cell receptor beta chains sequenced from one sample in a study of OX40 agonist ivuxolimab in advanced cancers. The data were produced by immunoSEQ multiplex PCR, yet TCRdb's version contains in-frame clones alone and is incomplete. The sample lists approximately 38,000 clones, about 80% occurring once. The sample consisted of CD4+ or CD8+ T cells sorted from blood, taken in a trial of the OX40 agonist ivuxolimab. Every receptor here comes from an adult with an advanced solid tumor such as melanoma, head and neck, liver or kidney cancer.

V usage is TRBV6-5 and J usage is TRBJ2-1; 9 bases are a match to TRBD2. Trimming cost V 2 bases and J 6 bases; bases outside gene matches: 5. Germline V CDR1 and CDR2: MNHEY, SVGAGI. This CDR3 region has 15 residues. CDR3 sequence reads: CASSYRLAGTNEQFF. The CDR3 region has the DNA TGTGCCAGCAGTTACAGGCTAGCGGGAACCAATGAGCAGTTCTTC.

The chain couples TRBV7-6 to TRBJ1-1; D is uncertain. The CDR3 totals 11 residues. Between the trimmed V and J ends, which lost 4 bases and 11 bases, there was a span of 11 bases. The germline gives CDR1 SGHVS, CDR2 FNYEAQ. CDR3: CASSSEVEAFF. DNA of the CDR3: TGTGCCAGCAGCTCTGAAGTGGAGGCTTTCTTT.

The chain uses TRBV7-6 and TRBJ2-1; 13 bases are a match to TRBD2. CDR3 size: 17 residues. Germline-derived CDR1 and CDR2 are SGHVS and FNYEAQ. The J segment lost 3 bases and the V segment lost 5 bases, leaving 7 bases of the junction unmatched. For the CDR3, the DNA is TGTGCCAGCAGCCCTCGGACTAGCGGGGGCTTCTACAATGAGCAGTTCTTC. Its translation is CASSPRTSGGFYNEQFF.

CDR3 in amino acids: CASSVGPRNNEQFF. CDR3 DNA: TGTGCCAGCAGCGTAGGACCGAGAAACAATGAGCAGTTCTTC. This chain joins TRBV9 and TRBJ2-1; D unclear. Germline CDR1 is SGDLS and CDR2 is YYNGEE. The CDR3 is made up of 14 amino acids. Deletions cut 0 bases from V and 5 bases from J, with 9 bases between.

This clone has just one count. This chain joins TRBV28 and TRBJ1-2; D is unresolved. The CDR3 runs to 13 residues. V was cut by 6 bases and J by 8 bases, with 16 bases left in between. The germline CDR1 and CDR2 sequences are MDHEN and SYDVKM. The DNA for the CDR3 is TGTGCCAGCAGCCCAAACAGCTTGGGGGGCTACACCTTC. Translation: CASSPNSLGGYTF.

Note on this clone: The sample carries other DNA sequences with the same CDR3. The chain carries TRBV7-3 and TRBJ2-3; TRBD1 or TRBD2 may be the D gene (6 bases each). The CDR3 runs to 15 residues. Germline CDR1 is SGHTA and CDR2 is FQGTGA. Trimming removed 3 bases at V and 4 bases at J, with 14 bases between. The CDR3 region has the DNA TGTGCCAGCAGCTTGACTTCAGGGGAGGCAGATACGCAGTATTTT. Its translation: CASSLTSGEADTQYF.

This clone was detected once. Other DNA sequences of this sample code for an identical CDR3. This chain joins TRBV27 and TRBJ1-1; D not certain. Deletions cut 9 bases from V and 4 bases from J, with 9 bases between. The CDR3 length is 11 residues. Per the germline V gene, CDR1 is MNHEY and CDR2 is SMNVEV (reference sequence). CDR3 sequence reads: CASLHGTEAFF. The CDR3 DNA sequence: TGTGCCAGTTTGCACGGCACTGAAGCTTTCTTT.

The V and J genes are TRBV11-2 and TRBJ2-7; the D is unclear. The germline V and J ends were trimmed by 0 bases and 0 bases, with 6 bases remaining between them. This CDR3 has 14 amino acids. CDR1 and CDR2 (germline): SGHAT, FQNNGV. In nucleotides, the CDR3 is TGTGCCAGCAGCTTAGATCCTACCTCCTACGAGCAGTACTTC. Translation: CASSLDPTSYEQYF.

The V call is TRBV27, the J call TRBJ1-4; D ambiguous. V lost 1 base to trimming and J lost 6 bases, with 6 bases between them. The CDR3 contains 13 residues. From germline, CDR1 is MNHEY and CDR2 SMNVEV (reference sequence). The CDR3 protein is CASSLWSHEKLFF. CDR3 sequence (DNA): TGTGCCAGCAGTTTATGGTCCCATGAAAAACTGTTTTTT.

J is TRBJ2-1 and V is TRBV5-1; TRBD2 matches 7 bases. This CDR3 region has 16 residues. Per the germline V gene, CDR1 is SGHRS and CDR2 is YFSETQ. Trimming removed 0 bases from V and 0 bases from J; junction bases left unmatched: 3. CDR3 coding DNA: TGCGCCAGCAGCTTGGTTCCGGGAGGCTCCTACAATGAGCAGTTCTTC. Amino acids: CASSLVPGGSYNEQFF.

The chain combines TRBV5-6 with TRBJ1-1; maybe TRBD1 (5 bases). V gave up 4 bases and J gave up 7 bases, with 11 bases separating them. Germline CDR1 reads SGHDT; CDR2 reads YYEEEE. The CDR3 has 12 residues. For the CDR3, the DNA is TGTGCCAGCAGCGTAGGGGCGAGTGAAGCTTTCTTT. This codes for CASSVGASEAFF.

The rearrangement uses TRBV27 and TRBJ1-3; 7 positions agree with TRBD1. The germline V gene has CDR1 MNHEY and CDR2 SMNVEV (reference sequence). Unmatched junction bases numbered 4, after V lost 5 bases and J lost 3 bases. CDR3 length: 14 amino acids. The CDR3 reads CASSDRGLGNTIYF. Here the CDR3 DNA reads TGTGCCAGCAGTGATAGGGGGCTTGGAAACACCATATATTTT.

The gene calls are TRBV19 and TRBJ1-1, with D possibly matching TRBD1 (5 bases). Trimming removed 2 bases from V and 4 bases from J, with 14 bases in between. This CDR3 region has 15 residues. Per the germline V gene, CDR1 is LNHDA and CDR2 is SQIVND (reference sequence). The CDR3 loop reads CASSIFGGGSTEAFF. The CDR3 DNA sequence: TGTGCCAGTAGTATATTTGGGGGAGGGAGCACTGAAGCTTTCTTT. The full variable domain, rest sourced from reference TRBV19 and TRBJ1-1, is DGGITQSPKYLFRKEGQNVTLSCEQNLNHDAMYWYRQDPGQGLRLIYYSQIVNDFQKGDIAEGYSVSREKKESFPLTVTSAQKNPTAFYLCASSIFGGGSTEAFFGQGTRLTVV.

The CDR3: CASSLGWAGSPDTQYF. The CDR3 DNA is TGTGCCAGCAGCTTAGGGTGGGCCGGGAGCCCAGATACGCAGTATTTT. J is TRBJ2-3 and V is TRBV7-9; the D gene is possibly TRBD2 (6 bases). V lost 1 base and J lost 4, with 15 bases in between. This CDR3 has 16 residues. Germline V CDR1 and CDR2: SEHNR, FQNEAQ (reference sequence).

The genes are TRBV30 and TRBJ1-4; D call uncertain. The V gene lost 2 bases and the J gene lost 8 bases, with 9 bases spanning the gap. Germline CDR1 is GTSNPN and CDR2 is SVGIG (reference sequence). This CDR3 is 12 amino acids long. The CDR3 DNA is TGTGCCTGGAGTCGTACCTGGGAAAAACTGTTTTTT. This encodes CAWSRTWEKLFF.

This clone has just one count. Other DNA sequences in the same sample also yield this CDR3. This chain connects TRBV7-9 to TRBJ1-5; D ambiguous. CDR3 length: 14 amino acids. CDR1 and CDR2 from the germline V gene are SEHNR and FQNEAQ (reference sequence). V was cut by 0 bases and J by 6 bases, with 9 bases left in between. CDR3 residues: CASSLAGGGQPQHF. CDR3 DNA: TGTGCCAGCAGCTTAGCAGGCGGAGGTCAGCCCCAGCATTTT.

The chain has TRBV28 and TRBJ2-5; no definite D call. This CDR3 comprises 17 residues. Germline V lookup: CDR1 MDHEN, CDR2 SYDVKM. With 3 bases removed from V and 3 bases from J, the gap between germline ends came to 20 bases. The CDR3 is CASSFFGVDSWEETQYF. CDR3 nucleotide sequence: TGTGCCAGCAGTTTCTTTGGGGTTGATTCCTGGGAAGAGACCCAGTACTTC.

This chain connects TRBV13 to TRBJ2-7; D not certain. With 3 bases removed from V and 3 bases from J, the gap between germline ends came to 12 bases. CDR1 PRHDT and CDR2 FYEKMQ come from the germline V gene (reference sequence). This CDR3 spans 14 amino acids. CDR3 residues: CASSFPTGSYEQYF. CDR3 in DNA: TGTGCCAGCAGCTTCCCAACTGGAAGCTACGAGCAGTACTTC.